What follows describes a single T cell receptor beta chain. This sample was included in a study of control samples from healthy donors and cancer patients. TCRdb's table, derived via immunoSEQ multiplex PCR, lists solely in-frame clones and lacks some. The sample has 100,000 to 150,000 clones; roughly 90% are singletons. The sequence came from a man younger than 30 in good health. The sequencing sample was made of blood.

The CDR3 DNA follows: TGTGCCAGTAGTAGAGAAACCGGGACAGGGTACACAGATACGCAGTATTTT. Its translation: CASSRETGTGYTDTQYF. V usage is TRBV19 and J usage is TRBJ2-3; TRBD1 matches 9 bases. The CDR3 contains 17 residues. V dropped 4 bases and J dropped 2; count of bases not matched to a gene: 10. Germline-derived CDR1 and CDR2 are LNHDA and SQIVND (reference sequence).